The 15 T cell receptor beta chains in this list originate from one sample, sequenced in a study. One entry per CDR3 protein results from TCRdb running MiXCR on the 5' RACE reads. The top ten hold about 2% of the sample, which has tens of thousands of distinct CDR3 sequences, roughly 28% seen once. The material sequenced was naive CD4+ T cells sorted from blood. Specified subset: naive CD4+ T cells, CD4+CD45RA+CD25-. The receptors here all came from a female donor with breast cancer.

There are a few counts of this clonotype. V and J are TRBV6-2 or TRBV6-3 and TRBJ2-7; the match to TRBD2 covers 12 bases. V was pared by 7 bases and J by 6 bases, with 7 bases of the junction left unmatched. There are 14 residues in the CDR3. Germline values: CDR1 MNHEY, CDR2 SVGEGT. CDR3 protein: CASKTGTSGFEQYF. CDR3 DNA: TGTGCCAGCAAAACCGGGACTAGCGGGTTCGAGCAGTACTTC.

CDR3 coding DNA: TGCGCCAGCAGCCAAGTTGGGCTAGCCAAAAACATTCAGTACTTC. Its protein is CASSQVGLAKNIQYF. V gene TRBV4-1 combines with J gene TRBJ2-4, with D hard to call. Trimming shortened V by 1 base and J by 0 bases, and 7 bases separated the two germline ends. Germline loops: CDR1 MGHRA, CDR2 YSYEKL. The CDR3 runs 15 residues.

This clonotype was observed a handful of times. The chain combines TRBV7-2 with TRBJ1-2, with 9 bases aligning to TRBD1. Germline trimming cut 6 bases from V and 5 bases from J; bases unmatched to any gene: 10. Germline lookup yields CDR1 SGHTA and CDR2 FQGNSA. CDR3 length: 15 residues. CDR3: CASSQTGTGSYGYTF. CDR3 DNA: TGTGCCAGCAGTCAGACCGGGACAGGGTCATATGGCTACACCTTC.

This clonotype was seen many times. This chain connects TRBV4-1 to TRBJ1-3; no firm D call. CDR1 and CDR2 from the germline V gene are MGHRA and YSYEKL. Trimming stripped 6 bases from V and 4 bases from J, with 10 bases between. CDR3 size: 13 residues. The CDR3 reads CASSWVGGNTIYF. The CDR3 DNA reads TGCGCCAGCAGTTGGGTGGGCGGAAACACCATATATTTT.

In this sample, this clonotype turned up a few times. J is TRBJ2-3 and V is TRBV28; no clear D. The CDR3 is 15 residues long. Germline CDR1 and CDR2: MDHEN and SYDVKM. V was trimmed by 2 bases and J by 2 bases, leaving 11 bases between them. The CDR3 protein is CASSLGLGHTDTQYF. The CDR3 nucleotides read TGTGCCAGCAGTTTAGGTTTGGGCCACACAGATACGCAGTATTTT.

The rearrangement links TRBV4-3 to TRBJ2-2; D unclear. Trimming took 1 base from V and 0 from J, leaving 15 bases between them. The CDR3 has 18 residues. CDR1 is LGHNA, CDR2 YSLEER, per germline. The CDR3 protein is CASSQGAIGRSNTGELFF. The CDR3 DNA sequence: TGCGCCAGCAGCCAAGGGGCCATAGGTCGATCGAACACCGGGGAGCTGTTTTTT.

The V call is TRBV7-3, the J call TRBJ1-1; possibly TRBD1 for D (6 bases). Germline values: CDR1 SGHTA, CDR2 FQGTGA. This CDR3 is 13 amino acids long. V shed 3 bases and J shed 4 bases, with 9 bases lying between them. The CDR3 DNA sequence: TGTGCCAGCAGCTTTGACAGGACCACTGAAGCTTTCTTT. Its protein is CASSFDRTTEAFF.

CDR3 sequence (DNA): TGCAGTGCTAGAGAGGGTACAGCGGTCAATGAGCAGTTCTTC. Encoded protein: CSAREGTAVNEQFF. J is TRBJ2-1 and V is TRBV20-1; TRBD2 might be the D (5 bases). The CDR3 totals 14 residues. V was shortened by 0 bases and J by 6 bases, with 12 bases between the two germline ends. CDR1 is DFQATT and CDR2 is SNEGSKA in the germline V gene (reference sequence).

This clonotype was counted between two and nine times. This chain links TRBV4-2 with TRBJ2-1; D unresolved. Trimming removed 5 bases from V and 2 bases from J, with 7 bases in between. The CDR3 is made up of 13 amino acids. The germline gives CDR1 LGHNA, CDR2 YNFKEQ. In DNA form, the CDR3 reads TGTGCCAGCAGCGCCGGAGCCTACAATGAGCAGTTCTTC. Translation gives CASSAGAYNEQFF.

This clonotype has ten or more counts. This sequence joins TRBV20-1 and TRBJ2-1; D might be TRBD1 or TRBD2, each matching 6 bases. Germline loops: CDR1 DFQATT, CDR2 SNEGSKA (reference sequence). The CDR3 runs 13 residues. Trimming took off 6 bases at V and 10 bases at J, with 19 bases between the two ends. CDR3 in DNA: TGCAGTGCCCCGGGGGCGGCTAGTGTCGAGCAGTTCTTC. Its translation is CSAPGAASVEQFF.

The CDR3 sequence: CASRYLAGFTDTQYF. The CDR3 DNA sequence: TGTGCCAGCAGGTATTTAGCAGGGTTCACAGATACGCAGTATTTT. This chain uses TRBV5-6 with TRBJ2-3; perhaps TRBD1 as D (5 bases). Trimming removed 5 bases at V and 2 bases at J, with 15 bases between. This CDR3 is 15 amino acids long. Germline-derived CDR1 and CDR2 are SGHDT and YYEEEE.

This rearrangement joins TRBV3-1 to TRBJ2-4; 10 nucleotides line up with TRBD2. Germline loops: CDR1 LGHDT, CDR2 YNNKEL (reference sequence). CDR3 length: 18 residues. V was pared by 1 base and J by 3 bases, with 9 bases of the junction left unmatched. DNA for the CDR3: TGTGCCAGCAGCCAAGTAAGGGCAGCGGGAGGGTACAAAAACATTCAGTACTTC. It yields the protein CASSQVRAAGGYKNIQYF.

This clonotype was found a few times. The chain has TRBV20-1 and TRBJ1-2; a weak D match, TRBD1 (5 bases). Germline V gene sequence: CDR1 DFQATT, CDR2 SNEGSKA (reference sequence). Trimming cost V 0 bases and J 2 bases, with 13 bases left between them. This CDR3 contains 15 residues. The CDR3 coding sequence is TGCAGTGCTAGAGACGGGGGAGGGGCGAACTATGGCTACACCTTC. Amino acids: CSARDGGGANYGYTF.

The rearrangement uses TRBV20-1 and TRBJ1-3; D call uncertain. The CDR3 contains 15 residues. Per the germline V gene, CDR1 is DFQATT and CDR2 is SNEGSKA (reference sequence). V was trimmed by 8 bases and J by 3 bases, leaving 20 bases between them. CDR3 coding DNA: TGCAGTACTAAGTTGGACGGATACTTTGGAAACACCATATATTTT. Translating it yields CSTKLDGYFGNTIYF.

A few counts support this clonotype. The chain carries TRBV7-2 and TRBJ2-5; 7 bases align to TRBD1. The J segment lost 2 bases and the V segment lost 5 bases, leaving 5 bases of the junction unmatched. The CDR3 runs 14 residues. Looked up from germline, CDR1 is SGHTA and CDR2 is FQGNSA. As DNA, the CDR3 is TGTGCCAGCAGCCCGACAGGGCCTCAAGAGACCCAGTACTTC. Translated: CASSPTGPQETQYF. Variable domain in full (rest from reference TRBV7-2 and TRBJ2-5): GAGVSQSPSNKVTEKGKDVELRCDPISGHTALYWYRQSLGQGLEFLIYFQGNSAPDKSGLPSDRFSAERTGGSVSTLTIQRTQQEDSAVYLCASSPTGPQETQYFGPGTRLLVL.